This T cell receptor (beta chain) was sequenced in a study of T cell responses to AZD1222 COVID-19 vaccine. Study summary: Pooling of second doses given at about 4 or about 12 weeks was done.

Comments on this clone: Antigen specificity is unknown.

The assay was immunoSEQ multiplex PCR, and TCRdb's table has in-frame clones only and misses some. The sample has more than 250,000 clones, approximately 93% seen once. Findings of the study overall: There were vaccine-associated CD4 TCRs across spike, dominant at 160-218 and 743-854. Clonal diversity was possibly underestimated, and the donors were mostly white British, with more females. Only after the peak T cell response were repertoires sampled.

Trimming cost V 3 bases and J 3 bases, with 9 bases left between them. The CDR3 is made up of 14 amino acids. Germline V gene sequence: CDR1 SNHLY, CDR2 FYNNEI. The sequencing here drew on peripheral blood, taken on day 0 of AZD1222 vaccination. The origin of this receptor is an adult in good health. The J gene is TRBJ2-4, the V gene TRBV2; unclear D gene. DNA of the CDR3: TGTGCCAGCAGTGATAGGGTTGTCAAAAACATTCAGTACTTC. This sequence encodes CASSDRVVKNIQYF.